This T cell receptor beta chain was captured in a study of T cell repertoires in cytomegalovirus infection. Background on the study: CMV infection plus the matching HLA type was flagged by public TCR beta signatures. Study outcomes and limitations: Totalled public TCR beta family frequency picked out people who carried CMV plus the relevant HLA. Ex vivo, HLA-C-restricted CMV-specific TCR beta clonotypes prevailed over the rest of the response.

This clonotype showed up just a few times. The antigen is undetermined. A single record per CDR3 protein comes from TCRdb applying MiXCR to the reads. The sample shows approximately 240,000 distinct CDR3 sequences, more than 9% of them seen only once. The CDR3 extends over 15 amino acids. V shed 8 bases, J shed 4 bases, and the junction held 7 bases outside the gene matches. The germline gives CDR1 MNHEY, CDR2 SVGEGT. V gene TRBV6-2 or TRBV6-3 combines with J gene TRBJ2-2; 10 nucleotides match TRBD2. The clonotype originates from a human donor in good health (CMV status not recorded). Some clones in this sample may be carry-over from other donors' samples. Sequenced material: PBMCs. This chain's CDR3 is CASLRAGGVTGELFF. The CDR3 bases are TGTGCCAGCCTACGAGCGGGAGGGGTCACCGGGGAGCTGTTTTTT.